The 32 T cell receptor beta chains reported below all come from one sample, sequenced in a study of cytomegalovirus exposure and HLA in healthy donors. Amplification used 60 Vbeta primers and 13 Jbeta primers. Repertoires were generated with immunoSEQ multiplex PCR, while TCRdb's copy carries only in-frame clones and drops some. The table for this sample gives about 64,000 clones. Sequenced sample: PBMCs. These receptors all come from a woman aged 18-29 years in good health and CMV-seronegative.

The J gene is TRBJ2-7, the V gene TRBV6-1, with D possibly being TRBD2 (6 bases). The CDR3 totals 16 residues. Germline V gene data show CDR1 as MNHNS and CDR2 as SASEGT. Trimming shortened V by 2 bases and J by 2 bases, and 16 bases separated the two germline ends. DNA of the CDR3: TGTGCCAGCAGTGAAAGTGAAGGAGGGGCCGCCTACGAGCAGTACTTC. Protein: CASSESEGGAAYEQYF.

The V and J genes are TRBV30 and TRBJ2-7; TRBD1 aligns across 8 bases. V was clipped by 0 bases and J by 2 bases; unmatched bases: 0. The germline V gene encodes CDR1 GTSNPN and CDR2 SVGIG (reference sequence). This CDR3 spans 13 amino acids. The CDR3 spells CAWSVGQAYEQYF. In nucleotides, the CDR3 is TGTGCCTGGAGTGTGGGACAGGCCTACGAGCAGTACTTC. Supplemented by reference TRBV30 and TRBJ2-7, the full variable domain reads SQTIHQWPATLVQPVGSPLSLECTVEGTSNPNLYWYRQAAGRGLQLLFYSVGIGQISSEVPQNLSASRPQDRQFILSSKKLLLSDSGFYLCAWSVGQAYEQYFGPGTRLTVT.

V gene TRBV11-3 combines with J gene TRBJ1-4; D possibly corresponds to TRBD1 (5 bases). Trimming took 1 base from V and 8 from J, leaving 26 bases between them. The CDR3 covers 19 residues. Germline values: CDR1 SGHNT, CDR2 YENEEA. The CDR3 spells CASSLAAWGFTSRSEKLFF. The CDR3 DNA is TGTGCCAGCAGCTTAGCCGCCTGGGGCTTCACCAGTCGAAGCGAAAAACTGTTTTTT.

The chain has TRBV19 and TRBJ2-2, with 9 nucleotides matching TRBD2. Germline assignment: CDR1 LNHDA and CDR2 SQIVND (reference sequence). The CDR3 contains 15 residues. The V and J ends lost 3 bases and 6 bases, in that order; junction bases with no gene match: 5. CDR3 in DNA: TGTGCCAGTAGTATGGGGACTAGCTTCCCCGGGGAGCTGTTTTTT. Translation gives CASSMGTSFPGELFF.

The V and J genes are TRBV25-1 and TRBJ2-5; 8 nucleotides match TRBD1. The CDR3 spans 13 residues. V shed 8 bases and J 1 base; nucleotides not matched to a gene: 3. Germline V gives CDR1 MGHDK, CDR2 SYGVNS. The CDR3 DNA follows: TGTGCCAGCGCTGGGACAGGCCAAGAGACCCAGTACTTC. Amino acid sequence: CASAGTGQETQYF.

J is TRBJ2-6 and V is TRBV28; weak D call: TRBD2 (5 bases). Germline values: CDR1 MDHEN, CDR2 SYDVKM. This CDR3 has 15 residues. Deletions cut 5 bases from V and 0 bases from J, with 8 bases between. CDR3 sequence: CASSQDSSGANVLTF. The CDR3 DNA is TGTGCCAGCAGTCAGGACTCCTCTGGGGCCAACGTCCTGACTTTC. The variable domain in full, completed from reference TRBV28 and TRBJ2-6, reads DVKVTQSSRYLVKRTGEKVFLECVQDMDHENMFWYRQDPGLGLRLIYFSYDVKMKEKGDIPEGYSVSREKKERFSLILESASTNQTSMYLCASSQDSSGANVLTFGAGSRLTVL.

This chain uses TRBV5-1 with TRBJ1-1, with a possible D match to TRBD1 (6 bases). V gave up 0 bases and J gave up 4 bases, with 13 bases separating them. The germline V gene encodes CDR1 SGHRS and CDR2 YFSETQ. The CDR3 contains 15 residues. The CDR3 DNA sequence: TGCGCCAGCAGCTTGGGACAAGGGGGTTTCACTGAAGCTTTCTTT. It translates to CASSLGQGGFTEAFF. Drawing the rest from reference TRBV5-1 and TRBJ1-1, the complete variable domain is KAGVTQTPRYLIKTRGQQVTLSCSPISGHRSVSWYQQTPGQGLQFLFEYFSETQRNKGNFPGRFSGRQFSNSRSEMNVSTLELGDSALYLCASSLGQGGFTEAFFGQGTRLTVV.

The rearrangement uses TRBV6-1 and TRBJ2-3, with 9 bases lining up with TRBD2. This CDR3 comprises 15 residues. Losses at the gene ends were 7 bases for V and 4 bases for J; bases not matched to a gene: 9. Germline V gene sequence: CDR1 MNHNS, CDR2 SASEGT. CDR3 loop: CASTISGRVADTQYF. CDR3 sequence (DNA): TGTGCCAGCACGATTAGCGGGAGAGTGGCAGATACGCAGTATTTT.

The genes are TRBV4-1 and TRBJ1-5; no firm D call. Germline CDR1 is MGHRA and CDR2 is YSYEKL. Trimming shortened V by 4 bases and J by 6 bases, and 7 bases separated the two germline ends. The CDR3 contains 12 residues. The CDR3 DNA sequence: TGCGCCAGCAGCCCCCCAGGTCAGCCCCAGCATTTT. It encodes CASSPPGQPQHF.

V usage is TRBV5-1 and J usage is TRBJ1-1; 10 nucleotides align to TRBD1. This CDR3 contains 15 residues. J lost 3 bases, V lost 2 bases, and 4 bases had no gene match. From germline, CDR1 is SGHRS and CDR2 YFSETQ. CDR3 DNA sequence: TGCGCCAGCAGCTTTTACGGGACAGGGGACACTGAAGCTTTCTTT. This translates into CASSFYGTGDTEAFF.

This rearrangement joins TRBV2 to TRBJ1-1; no reliable D call. This CDR3 is built from 14 residues. The V gene lost 8 bases and the J gene lost 0 bases, with 13 bases spanning the gap. The V gene's germline CDR1 is SNHLY and CDR2 FYNNEI. DNA of the CDR3: TGTGCCAGCTTGGCGGGTTTCATGAACACTGAAGCTTTCTTT. Translated: CASLAGFMNTEAFF.

The chain couples TRBV19 to TRBJ1-2, with D hard to call. CDR3 length: 11 amino acids. Trimming pared 8 bases from V and 6 bases from J, leaving 10 bases between. Germline CDR1 reads LNHDA; CDR2 reads SQIVND (reference sequence). As DNA, the CDR3 is TGTGCCAGTGGTACTAGGAATGGCTACACCTTC. Translated, it gives CASGTRNGYTF.

The chain carries TRBV9 and TRBJ2-5; D is ambiguous. CDR1 is SGDLS, CDR2 YYNGEE, per germline. The V gene lost 0 bases and the J gene lost 5 bases, with 17 bases spanning the gap. The CDR3 runs 16 residues. CDR3 DNA sequence: TGTGCCAGCAGCGTAGATATTGCGGTCTCCTACGAGACCCAGTACTTC. Protein: CASSVDIAVSYETQYF. The whole variable domain, remainder taken from reference TRBV9 and TRBJ2-5, is DSGVTQTPKHLITATGQRVTLRCSPRSGDLSVYWYQQSLDQGLQFLIQYYNGEERAKGNILERFSAQQFPDLHSELNLSSLELGDSALYFCASSVDIAVSYETQYFGPGTRLLVL.

V usage is TRBV19 and J usage is TRBJ1-2; D call uncertain. The CDR3 length is 15 residues. V was shortened by 5 bases and J by 6 bases, with 19 bases between the two germline ends. Germline loops: CDR1 LNHDA, CDR2 SQIVND (reference sequence). The DNA of the CDR3 is TGTGCCAGTAGTGCGAAACCCGGCGCCGGAGATGGCTACACCTTC. This gives the protein CASSAKPGAGDGYTF.

This chain uses TRBV28 with TRBJ2-7; D possibly corresponds to TRBD1 (7 bases). Trimming left V 6 bases short and J 3 bases short, with 15 bases between. CDR3 length equals 14 residues. The germline gives CDR1 MDHEN, CDR2 SYDVKM. For the CDR3, the DNA is TGTGCCAGCAGAGGGCAGGGGGGCGGCTACGAGCAGTACTTC. Residues: CASRGQGGGYEQYF.

The CDR3 loop reads CASSPGTDDEQFF. The CDR3 nucleotides read TGTGCCAGCTCACCCGGGACAGACGATGAGCAGTTCTTC. The genes are TRBV18 and TRBJ2-1; TRBD1 aligns across 7 bases. CDR3 length: 13 amino acids. CDR1 is KGHSH and CDR2 is LQKENI in the germline V gene. The junction had 4 bases not matched to a gene; V was cut back by 3 bases and J by 8 bases.

The chain carries TRBV19 and TRBJ1-1, with no clear D. Germline V gene sequence: CDR1 LNHDA, CDR2 SQIVND (reference sequence). CDR3 length: 13 residues. V was trimmed by 7 bases and J by 4 bases, leaving 13 bases between them. The CDR3 nucleotides are TGTGCCAGTAAATGGGAGGGATCCACTGAAGCTTTCTTT. Its protein is CASKWEGSTEAFF. The variable domain in full, with the rest retrieved from reference TRBV19 and TRBJ1-1, is DGGITQSPKYLFRKEGQNVTLSCEQNLNHDAMYWYRQDPGQGLRLIYYSQIVNDFQKGDIAEGYSVSREKKESFPLTVTSAQKNPTAFYLCASKWEGSTEAFFGQGTRLTVV.

The chain has TRBV13 and TRBJ2-3; a weak D match, TRBD2 (6 bases). The CDR3 sequence is 12 residues long. CDR1 and CDR2 (germline): PRHDT, FYEKMQ (reference sequence). Trimming left V 5 bases short and J 11 bases short, with 14 bases between. CDR3 protein: CASSPRDFKQYF. The CDR3 nucleotides read TGTGCCAGCAGCCCCCGGGACTTTAAGCAGTATTTT.

V and J are TRBV25-1 and TRBJ2-7; the D is unclear. V lost 0 bases, J lost 7 bases, and 19 bases lay in between. There are 16 residues in the CDR3. In germline, CDR1 is MGHDK, CDR2 SYGVNS. CDR3 sequence (DNA): TGTGCCAGCAGTGAATATTTCTCCTCGCCGGTCGAGGAGCAGTACTTC. This gives the protein CASSEYFSSPVEEQYF.

This chain links TRBV30 with TRBJ2-7, with 12 bases lining up with TRBD2. V gave up 0 bases and J gave up 5 bases; unmatched junction bases: 2. This CDR3 has 14 amino acids. The V gene's germline CDR1 is GTSNPN and CDR2 SVGIG (reference sequence). This CDR3 is CAWSVLAGGNEQYF. As DNA, the CDR3 is TGTGCCTGGAGTGTACTAGCGGGAGGAAACGAGCAGTACTTC. The full variable domain, completed using reference TRBV30 and TRBJ2-7, is SQTIHQWPATLVQPVGSPLSLECTVEGTSNPNLYWYRQAAGRGLQLLFYSVGIGQISSEVPQNLSASRPQDRQFILSSKKLLLSDSGFYLCAWSVLAGGNEQYFGPGTRLTVT.

The CDR3 DNA sequence: TGTGCCAGCAGCCAAGTGTTAGCGGGATTACAAGAGACCCAGTACTTC. This gives the protein CASSQVLAGLQETQYF. The chain uses TRBV4-2 and TRBJ2-5; 8 nucleotides match TRBD2. J gave up 2 bases and V 1 base, and 6 bases lay outside the gene matches. The CDR3 is made up of 16 amino acids. Germline V gene sequence: CDR1 LGHNA, CDR2 YNFKEQ.

V and J are TRBV1 and TRBJ2-3; the table's TRBD2 call for D was not verified on the DNA. TRBV1 is annotated as a pseudogene. CDR3 length: 16 residues. This CDR3 reads CTSSQALSSITDTQYF. The CDR3 region has the DNA TGCACCAGCAGCCAAGCACTAAGTAGTATCACAGATACGCAGTATTTT.

The chain carries TRBV4-1 and TRBJ2-1, with 11 nucleotides matching TRBD2. CDR1 and CDR2 (germline): MGHRA, YSYEKL. There are 17 residues in the CDR3. V gave up 3 bases and J gave up 0 bases; unmatched junction bases: 4. The CDR3 region has the DNA TGCGCCAGCAGCCACGGAACTAGCGGGAGCTCCTACAATGAGCAGTTCTTC. Translating gives CASSHGTSGSSYNEQFF.

CDR3 residues: CATSRAPGGGDNEQFF. The CDR3 DNA reads TGTGCCACCAGCAGAGCCCCGGGCGGAGGGGACAATGAGCAGTTCTTC. The rearrangement joins TRBV15 to TRBJ2-1; possibly TRBD2 for D (6 bases). With 1 base removed from V and 5 bases from J, the gap between germline ends came to 15 bases. Per the germline V gene, CDR1 is LNHNV and CDR2 is YYDKDF (reference sequence). This CDR3 is built from 16 residues.

The chain employs TRBV7-9 and TRBJ1-1; 7 bases agree with TRBD1. After removal of 4 bases from V and 0 bases from J, the junction contained 2 bases not matched to a gene. Germline-derived CDR1 and CDR2 are SEHNR and FQNEAQ (reference sequence). The CDR3 has 14 residues. CDR3 sequence (DNA): TGTGCCAGCAGCTGGGGACAGATGAACACTGAAGCTTTCTTT. Protein product: CASSWGQMNTEAFF.

V usage is TRBV6-5 and J usage is TRBJ1-1, with TRBD1 as a possible D gene (6 bases). The germline CDR1 and CDR2 sequences are MNHEY and SVGAGI. There are 11 residues in the CDR3. Between the trimmed V and J ends, which lost 5 bases and 11 bases, there was a span of 12 bases. In DNA, the CDR3 is TGTGCCAGCAGTCAGGGGCCGTGGGCTTTCTTT. It translates to CASSQGPWAFF.

The J gene is TRBJ1-1, the V gene TRBV5-1, with a tentative D call TRBD1 (6 bases). The CDR3 totals 12 residues. Germline loops: CDR1 SGHRS, CDR2 YFSETQ. Trimming cost V 5 bases and J 7 bases, with 12 bases left between them. The DNA of the CDR3 is TGCGCCAGCAGGACAGGCGGAGGTGAAGCTTTCTTT. It is translated as CASRTGGGEAFF. The full variable domain, rest sourced from reference TRBV5-1 and TRBJ1-1, is KAGVTQTPRYLIKTRGQQVTLSCSPISGHRSVSWYQQTPGQGLQFLFEYFSETQRNKGNFPGRFSGRQFSNSRSEMNVSTLELGDSALYLCASRTGGGEAFFGQGTRLTVV.

The chain links TRBV5-1 to TRBJ1-2; 11 bases are a match to TRBD1. Unmatched junction bases numbered 7, after V lost 4 bases and J lost 5 bases. The CDR3 totals 15 residues. Germline lookup yields CDR1 SGHRS and CDR2 YFSETQ. CDR3 coding DNA: TGCGCCAGCAGCAAGGGGACAGGGGGGCAATATGGCTACACCTTC. Residues: CASSKGTGGQYGYTF.

The chain carries TRBV25-1 and TRBJ1-2; D uncertain. V was pared by 3 bases and J by 3 bases, with 14 bases between. In germline, CDR1 is MGHDK, CDR2 SYGVNS. CDR3 length: 15 residues. As DNA, the CDR3 is TGTGCCAGCAGTGACCGGACGGGAGCGGACTATGGCTACACCTTC. This translates into CASSDRTGADYGYTF.

The V and J genes are TRBV5-1 and TRBJ2-1, with a tentative D call TRBD1 (5 bases). Trimming left V 6 bases short and J 0 bases short, with 13 bases between. Germline values: CDR1 SGHRS, CDR2 YFSETQ. The CDR3 spans 15 residues. The chain's CDR3 is CASTPTGSSYNEQFF. CDR3 DNA: TGCGCCAGCACCCCAACAGGTAGCTCCTACAATGAGCAGTTCTTC.

V gene TRBV29-1 combines with J gene TRBJ1-4; D gene ambiguous. Germline V gives CDR1 SQVTM, CDR2 ANQGSEA. Between the trimmed V and J ends, which lost 7 bases and 5 bases, there was a span of 11 bases. The CDR3 totals 12 residues. In DNA, the CDR3 is TGCAGCGCAACATATCCAAATGAAAAACTGTTTTTT. Translated: CSATYPNEKLFF.

This chain joins TRBV7-8 and TRBJ2-6; TRBD1 matches 7 bases. The CDR3 runs to 17 residues. Looked up from germline, CDR1 is SGHVS and CDR2 is FQNEAQ. Trimming took 7 bases from V and 0 from J; bases not matched to a gene: 9. This CDR3 is CASTPGQTLSGANVLTF. CDR3 nucleotide sequence: TGTGCCAGCACCCCGGGACAGACTCTCTCTGGGGCCAACGTCCTGACTTTC.